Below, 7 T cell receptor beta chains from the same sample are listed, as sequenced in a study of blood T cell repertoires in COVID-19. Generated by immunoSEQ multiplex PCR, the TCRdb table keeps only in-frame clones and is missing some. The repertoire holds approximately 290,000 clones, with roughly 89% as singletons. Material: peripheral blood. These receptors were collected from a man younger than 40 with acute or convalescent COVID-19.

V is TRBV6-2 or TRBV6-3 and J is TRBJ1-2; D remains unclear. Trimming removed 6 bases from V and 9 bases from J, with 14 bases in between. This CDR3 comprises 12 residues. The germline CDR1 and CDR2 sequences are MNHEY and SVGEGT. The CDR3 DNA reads TGTGCCAGCAGCCTCCTGGGGAGGAGCTACACCTTC. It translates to CASSLLGRSYTF.

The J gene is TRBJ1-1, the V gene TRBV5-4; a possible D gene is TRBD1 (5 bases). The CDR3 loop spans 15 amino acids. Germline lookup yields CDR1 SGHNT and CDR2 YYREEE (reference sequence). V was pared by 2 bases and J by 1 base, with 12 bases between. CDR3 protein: CASSLGQRANTEAFF. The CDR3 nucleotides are TGTGCCAGCAGCTTAGGACAACGGGCGAACACTGAAGCTTTCTTT. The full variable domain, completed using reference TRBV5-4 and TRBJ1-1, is ETGVTQSPTHLIKTRGQQVTLRCSSQSGHNTVSWYQQALGQGPQFIFQYYREEENGRGNFPPRFSGLQFPNYSSELNVNALELDDSALYLCASSLGQRANTEAFFGQGTRLTVV.

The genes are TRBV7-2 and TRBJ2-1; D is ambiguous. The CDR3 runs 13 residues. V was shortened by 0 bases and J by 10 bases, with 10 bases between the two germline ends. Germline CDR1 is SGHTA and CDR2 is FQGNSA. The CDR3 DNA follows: TGTGCCAGCAGCTTAGCTCCTCGTTCGGAGCAGTTCTTC. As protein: CASSLAPRSEQFF.

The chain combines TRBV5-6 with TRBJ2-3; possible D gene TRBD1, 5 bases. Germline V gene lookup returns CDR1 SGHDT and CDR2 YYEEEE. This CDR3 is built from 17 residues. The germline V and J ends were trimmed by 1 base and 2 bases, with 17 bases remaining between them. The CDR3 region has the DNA TGTGCCAGCAGCTTGTTCAGGGCCTCCTTAAACACAGATACGCAGTATTTT. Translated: CASSLFRASLNTDTQYF.

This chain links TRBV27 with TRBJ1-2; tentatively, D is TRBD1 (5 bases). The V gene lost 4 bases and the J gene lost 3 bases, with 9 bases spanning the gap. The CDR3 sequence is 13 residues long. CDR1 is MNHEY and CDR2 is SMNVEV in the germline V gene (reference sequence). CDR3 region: CASSSGQDYGYTF. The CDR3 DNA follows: TGTGCCAGCAGTTCCGGACAAGACTATGGCTACACCTTC.

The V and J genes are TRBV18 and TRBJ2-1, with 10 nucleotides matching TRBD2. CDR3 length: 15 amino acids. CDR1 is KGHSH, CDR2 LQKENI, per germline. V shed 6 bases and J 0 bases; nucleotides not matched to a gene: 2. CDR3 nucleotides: TGTGCCAGCTCCCCTAGCGGGAGCTCCTACAATGAGCAGTTCTTC. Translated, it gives CASSPSGSSYNEQFF. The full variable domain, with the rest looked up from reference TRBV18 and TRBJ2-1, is NAGVMQNPRHLVRRRGQEARLRCSPMKGHSHVYWYRQLPEEGLKFMVYLQKENIIDESGMPKERFSAEFPKEGPSILRIQQVVRGDSAAYFCASSPSGSSYNEQFFGPGTRLTVL.

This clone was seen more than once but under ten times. CDR3 in DNA: TGTGCCAGCAGCCATCCGGTCAACTCTGGAAACACCATATATTTT. Its translation: CASSHPVNSGNTIYF. The V gene is TRBV14, the J gene TRBJ1-3; D is undetermined. In germline, CDR1 is SGHDN, CDR2 FVKESK. V lost 3 bases, J lost 0 bases, and 9 bases lay in between. This CDR3 has 15 amino acids.